Listed here are 19 T cell receptor beta chains from one sample, sequenced in a study of T cells after somatic rescue of genetic block (dated by TCRdb to between 2020 and 2021). The library was made by the immunoSEQ multiplex PCR assay. This is the immuneACCESS table as TCRdb keeps it, with only in-frame sequences that have V and J called. A part of the clones is gone; compared with another copy, unresolved V genes explain less than half, and the rest is unexplained. The sample table shows approximately 12,000 clones, and more than 65% are seen once. The top ten clones comprise nearly 20% of the sample. Sequenced input: peripheral blood mononuclear cells (PBMCs). These TCRs come from a boy between 10 and 17 years old.

The chain links TRBV30 to TRBJ2-5; D remains unclear. The J call may be incorrect, as the DNA end agrees better with TRBJ2-7. The CDR3 sequence is 11 residues long. Germline V lookup: CDR1 GTSNPN, CDR2 SVGIG (reference sequence). The chain's CDR3 is CAWSGYGEQYF. In DNA form, the CDR3 reads TGTGCCTGGAGTGGGTATGGCGAGCAGTACTTC.

This clone is labeled as medium-sized. This chain connects TRBV15 to TRBJ2-6, with D tentatively TRBD1 (5 bases). V was pared by 5 bases and J by 0 bases, with 14 bases between. The CDR3 covers 17 residues. Germline assignment: CDR1 LNHNV and CDR2 YYDKDF (reference sequence). The CDR3 here is CATSPRAPDSGANVLTF. CDR3 in DNA: TGTGCCACCAGCCCCAGGGCTCCCGACTCTGGGGCCAACGTCCTGACTTTC.

In this sample, this clone turned up once. The V and J genes are TRBV4-1 and TRBJ1-4; 8 bases map to TRBD1. The V segment lost 2 bases and the J segment 3 bases; nucleotides outside the gene matches: 2. This CDR3 comprises 15 residues. Germline values: CDR1 MGHRA, CDR2 YSYEKL. The CDR3 DNA sequence: TGCGCCAGCAGCCAACCGGACAGGGCTAATGAAAAACTGTTTTTT. Protein product: CASSQPDRANEKLFF.

This sequence joins TRBV6-4 and TRBJ2-7; a possible D gene is TRBD1 (6 bases). CDR3 length: 17 residues. Germline values: CDR1 MRHNA, CDR2 SNTAGT. V lost 3 bases, J lost 1 base, and 19 bases lay in between. CDR3 in amino acids: CASSETRQGPISYEQYF. In DNA form, the CDR3 reads TGTGCCAGCAGTGAAACCCGGCAGGGGCCTATTTCCTACGAGCAGTACTTC.

The chain joins TRBV16 to TRBJ1-5; D remains ambiguous. The CDR3 is made up of 15 amino acids. The V gene lost 1 base and the J gene lost 0 bases, with 7 bases spanning the gap. The V gene's germline CDR1 is KGHSY and CDR2 FQNENV. The chain's CDR3 is CASSQYGHSNQPQHF. The CDR3, as DNA: TGTGCCAGCAGCCAATATGGGCATAGCAATCAGCCCCAGCATTTT.

This chain's CDR3 is CASSLEWTQETQYF. The CDR3 nucleotides read TGTGCCAGCAGCTTAGAGTGGACACAAGAGACCCAGTACTTC. J is TRBJ2-5 and V is TRBV11-2, with TRBD1 as a possible D gene (5 bases). In germline, CDR1 is SGHAT, CDR2 FQNNGV. Trimming took off 0 bases at V and 2 bases at J, with 7 bases between the two ends. The CDR3 length is 14 residues.

This chain links TRBV4-1 with TRBJ2-1, with 9 bases lining up with TRBD2. Trimming at V came to 3 bases and at J to 3 bases, leaving 12 bases not matched to a gene. Germline V gene sequence: CDR1 MGHRA, CDR2 YSYEKL. This CDR3 region has 18 residues. DNA of the CDR3: TGCGCCAGCAGCCACCAGAGGCAGGCGGGGGGGTACTACAATGAGCAGTTCTTC. It yields the protein CASSHQRQAGGYYNEQFF.

This clone was observed a handful of times. The chain links TRBV27 to TRBJ2-7, with D possibly TRBD1 on 5 matching bases. The CDR3 totals 13 residues. Trimming took 2 bases from V and 7 from J, leaving 12 bases between them. Germline CDR1 reads MNHEY; CDR2 reads SMNVEV (reference sequence). For the CDR3, the DNA is TGTGCCAGCAGTTTAAGGGGCAGGCCTGAGCAGTACTTC. It translates to CASSLRGRPEQYF.

This clone is medium-sized (0.01 to 0.1%). The rearrangement links TRBV27 to TRBJ1-1; 8 bases are a match to TRBD1. Germline V gene lookup returns CDR1 MNHEY and CDR2 SMNVEV (reference sequence). There are 13 residues in the CDR3. Trimming took 2 bases from V and 5 from J; bases not matched to a gene: 1. The DNA for the CDR3 is TGTGCCAGCAGTTTAAACAGGGGGACTGAAGCTTTCTTT. It specifies CASSLNRGTEAFF.

The rearrangement joins TRBV5-8 to TRBJ2-7; D may match TRBD1 or TRBD2 (5 bases each). V was pared by 4 bases and J by 3 bases, with 8 bases between. Germline V gene data show CDR1 as SGHTS and CDR2 as YDEGEE. This CDR3 contains 12 residues. Written as DNA, the CDR3 is TGTGCCAGCAGCCGGGACGGCTACGAGCAGTACTTC. Protein: CASSRDGYEQYF.

This clone was recorded a few times. The CDR3 region has the DNA TGTGCCAGCAGCTCTTCCGGGGGGACATCGGGCTCCTACGAGCAGTACTTC. As protein: CASSSSGGTSGSYEQYF. The V call is TRBV7-9, the J call TRBJ2-7; D might be TRBD2 (7 bases). The ends were cut back, 4 bases at V and 0 bases at J, with 19 bases in the middle. CDR3 size: 17 residues. Germline CDR1 is SEHNR and CDR2 is FQNEAQ (reference sequence).

V usage is TRBV6-4 and J usage is TRBJ1-3; a possible D gene is TRBD1 (5 bases). CDR1 and CDR2 from the germline V gene are MRHNA and SNTAGT. V lost 3 bases, J lost 4 bases, and 7 bases lay in between. The CDR3 has 13 amino acids. CDR3 sequence (DNA): TGTGCCAGCAGTGAGACAGTCGGAAACACCATATATTTT. Amino acid sequence: CASSETVGNTIYF.

The chain uses TRBV28 and TRBJ2-7, with 9 positions matching TRBD1. Germline V lookup: CDR1 MDHEN, CDR2 SYDVKM. The CDR3 spans 14 residues. With 5 bases clipped from V and 2 bases from J, the junction kept 4 bases outside the gene matches. The CDR3 spells CASSHRGLPYEQYF. CDR3 nucleotides: TGTGCCAGCAGTCACAGGGGGCTCCCCTACGAGCAGTACTTC.

CDR3 coding DNA: TGTGCCAGCAGCTCCCCCCCCGGGACTGTAACTTACGAGCAGTACTTC. As protein: CASSSPPGTVTYEQYF. V gene TRBV7-9 combines with J gene TRBJ2-5; D might be TRBD2 (6 bases). The DNA end is a closer match to TRBJ2-7, so the J assignment may be wrong. The CDR3 spans 16 residues. The V gene's germline CDR1 is SEHNR and CDR2 FQNEAQ (reference sequence).

The CDR3 reads CASSLEPRAGPDTQYF. The CDR3 nucleotides are TGTGCCAGCAGCTTGGAACCCCGGGCAGGGCCGGATACGCAGTATTTT. V is TRBV5-5 and J is TRBJ2-3; possibly TRBD1 for D (5 bases). Germline V CDR1 and CDR2: SGHKS, YYEKEE (reference sequence). The CDR3 covers 16 residues. V lost 0 bases and J lost 6, with 17 bases in between.

J is TRBJ2-2 and V is TRBV7-3; 8 bases match TRBD2. CDR3 length: 16 amino acids. Germline-derived CDR1 and CDR2 are SGHTA and FQGTGA. The J segment lost 4 bases and the V segment lost 5 bases, leaving 9 bases of the junction unmatched. CDR3 bases: TGTGCCAGCAGCCTTCAGGCGGGGGGTTTCACCGGGGAGCTGTTTTTT. As protein: CASSLQAGGFTGELFF.

The count of this clone is one. The chain uses TRBV7-6 and TRBJ1-5; a possible D gene is TRBD1 (5 bases). V was trimmed by 1 base and J by 2 bases, leaving 12 bases between them. The CDR3 covers 16 residues. Germline V lookup: CDR1 SGHVS, CDR2 FNYEAQ. CDR3: CASSLERTRGNQPQHF. CDR3 in DNA: TGTGCCAGCAGCTTAGAAAGGACAAGGGGCAATCAGCCCCAGCATTTT.

This clone is a singleton in its sample. The V gene is TRBV30, the J gene TRBJ2-5; 9 bases map to TRBD1. The length of the CDR3 is 15 residues. CDR1 GTSNPN and CDR2 SVGIG come from the germline V gene (reference sequence). V dropped 1 base and J dropped 0; count of bases not matched to a gene: 3. CDR3 sequence: CAWSGDRAYQETQYF. In nucleotides, the CDR3 is TGTGCCTGGAGTGGGGACAGGGCGTACCAAGAGACCCAGTACTTC.

The chain is built from TRBV5-4 and TRBJ2-4; TRBD2 agrees at 9 bases. The CDR3 loop spans 17 amino acids. Germline V gene lookup returns CDR1 SGHNT and CDR2 YYREEE (reference sequence). V lost 0 bases to trimming and J lost 6 bases; unmatched junction nucleotides: 10. The CDR3: CASSLAGTSPPGNIQYF. The CDR3 bases are TGTGCCAGCAGCTTGGCTGGGACTAGCCCTCCTGGAAACATTCAGTACTTC.